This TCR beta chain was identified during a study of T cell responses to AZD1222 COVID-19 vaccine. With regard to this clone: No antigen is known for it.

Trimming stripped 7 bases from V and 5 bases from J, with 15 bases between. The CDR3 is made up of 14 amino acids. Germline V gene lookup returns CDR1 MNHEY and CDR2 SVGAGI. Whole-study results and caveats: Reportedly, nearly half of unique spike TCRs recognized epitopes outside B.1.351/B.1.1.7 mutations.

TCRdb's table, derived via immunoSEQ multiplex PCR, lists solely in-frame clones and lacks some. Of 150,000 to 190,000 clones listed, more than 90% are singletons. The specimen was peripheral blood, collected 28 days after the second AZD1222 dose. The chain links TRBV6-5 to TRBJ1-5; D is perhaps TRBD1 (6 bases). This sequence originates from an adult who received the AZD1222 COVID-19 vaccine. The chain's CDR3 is CASNGGAEDQPQHF. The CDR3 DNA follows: TGTGCCAGCAATGGGGGGGCCGAAGATCAGCCCCAGCATTTT.